This T cell receptor beta chain was captured in a study of T cells in Graves' hyperthyroidism and ophthalmopathy. Notes on the study in general: Blood held most thyroid clonotypes expanded above 0.001 frequency.

Lactation, pregnancy, other autoimmune disease or uncontrolled infection excluded patients. The diagnostic basis comprised clinical symptoms, serum thyroxine and TRAb, thyroid ultrasound and orbital computed tomography. V dropped 6 bases and J dropped 3 bases, with 18 bases sitting between them. The CDR3 runs 15 residues. Per germline, CDR1 DFQATT and CDR2 SNEGSKA (reference sequence). In this sample, this clonotype turned up many times. No antigen is known for it. Researchers amplified the TCR beta CDR3 regions from RNA transcripts. The HTBI primer set was used in a first-round RT-PCR of the TCR CDR3. TCRdb reprocessed the multiplex PCR reads with MiXCR, giving one entry per CDR3 protein. The table records about 560,000 distinct CDR3 sequences, about a sixth of them present only once.

The V gene is TRBV20-1, the J gene TRBJ2-1, with unresolved D. The receptor comes from a woman between 18 and 29 years old with Graves' hyperthyroidism. Sequenced input: blood. Written as DNA, the CDR3 is TGCAGTGCCGTAAGGAGAGGAAGTCGCTACAATGAGCAGTTCTTC. It is translated as CSAVRRGSRYNEQFF.